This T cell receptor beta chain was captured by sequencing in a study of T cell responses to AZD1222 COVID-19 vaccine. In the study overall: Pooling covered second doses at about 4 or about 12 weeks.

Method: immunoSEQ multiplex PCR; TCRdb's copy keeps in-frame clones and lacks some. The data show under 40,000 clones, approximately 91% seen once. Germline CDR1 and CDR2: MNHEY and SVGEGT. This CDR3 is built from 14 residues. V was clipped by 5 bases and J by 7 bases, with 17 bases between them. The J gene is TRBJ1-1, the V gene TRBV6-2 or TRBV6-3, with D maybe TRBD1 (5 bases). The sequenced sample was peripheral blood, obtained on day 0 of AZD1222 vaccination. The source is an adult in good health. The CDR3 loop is CASSRDLPFGEAFF. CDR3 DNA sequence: TGTGCCAGCAGTAGGGACCTCCCCTTCGGTGAAGCTTTCTTT.